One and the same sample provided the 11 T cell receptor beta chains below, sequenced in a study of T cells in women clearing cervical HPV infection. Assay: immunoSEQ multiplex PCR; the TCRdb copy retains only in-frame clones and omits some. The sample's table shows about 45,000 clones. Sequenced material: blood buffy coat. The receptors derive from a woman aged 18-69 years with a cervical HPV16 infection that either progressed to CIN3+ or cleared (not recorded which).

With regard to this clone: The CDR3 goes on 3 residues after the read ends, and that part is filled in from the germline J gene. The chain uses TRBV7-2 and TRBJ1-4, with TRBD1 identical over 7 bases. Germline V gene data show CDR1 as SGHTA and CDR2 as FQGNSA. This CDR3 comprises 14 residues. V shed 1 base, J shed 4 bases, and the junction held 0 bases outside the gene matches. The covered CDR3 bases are TGTGCCAGCAGCTTAGACAGGGGTAATGAAAAA. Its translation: CASSLDRGNEK. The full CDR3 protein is CASSLDRGNEKLFF. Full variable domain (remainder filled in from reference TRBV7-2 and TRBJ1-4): GAGVSQSPSNKVTEKGKDVELRCDPISGHTALYWYRQSLGQGLEFLIYFQGNSAPDKSGLPSDRFSAERTGGSVSTLTIQRTQQEDSAVYLCASSLDRGNEKLFFGSGTQLSVL.

CDR3 in amino acids: CASSLTTETQYF. The sequenced CDR3 bases are TGTGCCAGCAGCCTAACCACGGAGACC. The chain is built from TRBV9 and TRBJ2-5; no clear D. The CDR3 end is not reached by the read, which stops 3 residues before it; the germline J gene fills it in. The CDR3 extends over 12 amino acids. V was pared by 4 bases and J by 5 bases, with 9 bases between. The germline gives CDR1 SGDLS, CDR2 YYNGEE.

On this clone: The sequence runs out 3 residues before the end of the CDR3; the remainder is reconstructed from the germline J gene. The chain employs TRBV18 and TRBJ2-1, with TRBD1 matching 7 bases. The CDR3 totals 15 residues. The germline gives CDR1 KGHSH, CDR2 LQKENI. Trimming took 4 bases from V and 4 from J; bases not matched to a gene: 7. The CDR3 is CASSLQQGVYNEQFF. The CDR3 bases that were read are TGTGCCAGCTCACTTCAGCAGGGGGTATACAATGAG. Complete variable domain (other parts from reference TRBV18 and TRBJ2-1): NAGVMQNPRHLVRRRGQEARLRCSPMKGHSHVYWYRQLPEEGLKFMVYLQKENIIDESGMPKERFSAEFPKEGPSILRIQQVVRGDSAAYFCASSLQQGVYNEQFFGPGTRLTVL.

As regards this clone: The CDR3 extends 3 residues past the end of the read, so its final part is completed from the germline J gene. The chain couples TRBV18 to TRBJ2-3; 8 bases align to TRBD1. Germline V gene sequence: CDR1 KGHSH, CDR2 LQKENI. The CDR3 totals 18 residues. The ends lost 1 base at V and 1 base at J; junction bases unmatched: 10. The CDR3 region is CASSPRLQGARGTDTQYF. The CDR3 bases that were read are TGTGCCAGCTCACCACGGCTCCAGGGGGCGCGGGGCACAGATACG.

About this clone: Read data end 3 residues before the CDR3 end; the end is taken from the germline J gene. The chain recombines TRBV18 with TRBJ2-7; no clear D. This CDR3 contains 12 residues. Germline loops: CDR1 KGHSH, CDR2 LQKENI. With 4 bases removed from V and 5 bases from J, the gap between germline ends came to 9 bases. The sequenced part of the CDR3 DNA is TGTGCCAGCTCACACCTAGAGGACGAG. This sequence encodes CASSHLEDE. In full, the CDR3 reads CASSHLEDEQYF.

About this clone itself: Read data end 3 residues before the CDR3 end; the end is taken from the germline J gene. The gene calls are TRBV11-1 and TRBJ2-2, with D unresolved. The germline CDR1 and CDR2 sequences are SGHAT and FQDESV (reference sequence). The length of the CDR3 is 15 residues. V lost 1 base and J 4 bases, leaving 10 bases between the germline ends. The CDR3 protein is CASSLVEGPTGELFF. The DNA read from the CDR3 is TGTGCCAGCAGCTTAGTAGAAGGGCCCACCGGGGAG.

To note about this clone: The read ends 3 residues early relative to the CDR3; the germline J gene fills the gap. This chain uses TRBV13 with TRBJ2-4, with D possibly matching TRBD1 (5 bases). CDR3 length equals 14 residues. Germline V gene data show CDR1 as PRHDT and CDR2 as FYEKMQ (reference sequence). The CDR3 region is CASSSAGLDGAQYF. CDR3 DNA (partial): TGTGCCAGCAGCTCTGCAGGATTAGATGGGGCT.

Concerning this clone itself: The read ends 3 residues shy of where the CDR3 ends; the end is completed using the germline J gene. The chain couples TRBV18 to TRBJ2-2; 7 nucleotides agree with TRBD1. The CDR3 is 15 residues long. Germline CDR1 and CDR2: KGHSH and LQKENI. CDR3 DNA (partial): TGTGCCAGCTCACCAGGGGGACAGAATAAGTCACCG. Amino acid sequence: CASSPGGQNKSP. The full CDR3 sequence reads CASSPGGQNKSPLFF.

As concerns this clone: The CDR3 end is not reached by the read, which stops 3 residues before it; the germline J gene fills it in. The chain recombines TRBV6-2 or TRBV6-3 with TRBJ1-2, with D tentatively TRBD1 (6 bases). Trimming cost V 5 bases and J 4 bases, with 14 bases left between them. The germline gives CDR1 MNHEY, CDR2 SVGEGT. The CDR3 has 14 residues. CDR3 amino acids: CASSRGGAVYGYTF. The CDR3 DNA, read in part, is TGTGCCAGCAGTCGAGGGGGGGCCGTCTATGGC.

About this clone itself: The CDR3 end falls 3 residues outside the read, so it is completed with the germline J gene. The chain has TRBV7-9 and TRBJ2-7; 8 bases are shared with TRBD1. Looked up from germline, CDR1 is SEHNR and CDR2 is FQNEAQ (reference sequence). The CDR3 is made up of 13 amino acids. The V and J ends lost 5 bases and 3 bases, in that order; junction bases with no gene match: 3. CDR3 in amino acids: CASSHTGGYEQYF. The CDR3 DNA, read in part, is TGTGCCAGCAGCCATACAGGGGGCTACGAG. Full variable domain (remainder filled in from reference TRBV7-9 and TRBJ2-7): DTGVSQNPRHKITKRGQNVTFRCDPISEHNRLYWYRQTLGQGPEFLTYFQNEAQLEKSRLLSDRFSAERPKGSFSTLEIQRTEQGDSAMYLCASSHTGGYEQYFGPGTRLTVT.

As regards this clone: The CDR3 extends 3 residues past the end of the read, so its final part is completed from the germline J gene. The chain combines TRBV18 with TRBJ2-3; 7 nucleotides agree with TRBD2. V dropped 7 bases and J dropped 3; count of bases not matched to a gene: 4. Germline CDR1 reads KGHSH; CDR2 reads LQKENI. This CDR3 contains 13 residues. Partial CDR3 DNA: TGTGCCAGCTTAGCGGGCACTACAGATACG. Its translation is CASLAGTTDT. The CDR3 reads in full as CASLAGTTDTQYF.